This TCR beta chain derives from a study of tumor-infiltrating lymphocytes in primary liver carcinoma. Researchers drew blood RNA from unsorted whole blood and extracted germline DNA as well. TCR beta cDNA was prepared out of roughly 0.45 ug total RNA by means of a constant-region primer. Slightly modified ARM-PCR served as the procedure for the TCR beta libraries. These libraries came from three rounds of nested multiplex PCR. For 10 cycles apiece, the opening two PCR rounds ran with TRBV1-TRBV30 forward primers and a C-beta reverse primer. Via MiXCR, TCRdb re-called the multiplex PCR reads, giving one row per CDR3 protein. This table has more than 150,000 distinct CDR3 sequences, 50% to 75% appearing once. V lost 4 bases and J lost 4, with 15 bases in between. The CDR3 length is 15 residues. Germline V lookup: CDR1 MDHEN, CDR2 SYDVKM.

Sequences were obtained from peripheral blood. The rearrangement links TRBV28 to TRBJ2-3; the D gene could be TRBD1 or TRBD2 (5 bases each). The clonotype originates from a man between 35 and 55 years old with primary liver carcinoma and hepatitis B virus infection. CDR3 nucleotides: TGTGCCAGCAGTTCCCCGGGACCTGCCCCAGATACGCAGTATTTT. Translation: CASSSPGPAPDTQYF.